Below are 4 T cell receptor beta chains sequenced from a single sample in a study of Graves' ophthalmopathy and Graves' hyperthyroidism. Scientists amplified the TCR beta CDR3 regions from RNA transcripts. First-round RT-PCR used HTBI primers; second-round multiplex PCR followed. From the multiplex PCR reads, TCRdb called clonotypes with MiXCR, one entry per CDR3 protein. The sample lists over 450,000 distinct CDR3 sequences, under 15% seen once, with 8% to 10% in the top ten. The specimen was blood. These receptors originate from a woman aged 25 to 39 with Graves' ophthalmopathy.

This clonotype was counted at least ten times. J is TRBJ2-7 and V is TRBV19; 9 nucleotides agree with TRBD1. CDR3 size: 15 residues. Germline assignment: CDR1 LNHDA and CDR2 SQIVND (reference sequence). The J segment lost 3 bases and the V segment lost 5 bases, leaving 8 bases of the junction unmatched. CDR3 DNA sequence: TGTGCCAGTAGTCAAATGGGACAGGGACTCTACGAGCAGTACTTC. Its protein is CASSQMGQGLYEQYF.

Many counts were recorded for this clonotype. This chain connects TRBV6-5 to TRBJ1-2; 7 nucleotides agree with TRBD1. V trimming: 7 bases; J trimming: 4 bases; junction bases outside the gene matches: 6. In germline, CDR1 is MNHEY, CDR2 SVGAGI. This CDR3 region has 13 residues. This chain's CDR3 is CASTPGQIYGYTF. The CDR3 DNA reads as TGTGCCAGCACCCCGGGACAGATCTATGGCTACACCTTC.

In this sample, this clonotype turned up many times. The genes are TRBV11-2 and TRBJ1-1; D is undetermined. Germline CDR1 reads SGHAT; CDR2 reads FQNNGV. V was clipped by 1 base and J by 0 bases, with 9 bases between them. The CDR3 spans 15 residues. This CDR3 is CASSLGIRMNTEAFF. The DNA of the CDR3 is TGTGCCAGCAGCTTAGGAATACGGATGAACACTGAAGCTTTCTTT.

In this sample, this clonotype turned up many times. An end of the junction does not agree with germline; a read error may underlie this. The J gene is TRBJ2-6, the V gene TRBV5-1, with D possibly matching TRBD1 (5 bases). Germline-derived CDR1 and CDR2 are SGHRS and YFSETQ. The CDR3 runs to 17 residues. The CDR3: CASSLVRRASGANVLIF. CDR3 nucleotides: TGCGCCAGCAGCTTAGTTCGACGAGCCTCTGGGGCCAACGTCCTGATTTTC. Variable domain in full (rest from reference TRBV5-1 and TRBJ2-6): KAGVTQTPRYLIKTRGQQVTLSCSPISGHRSVSWYQQTPGQGLQFLFEYFSETQRNKGNFPGRFSGRQFSNSRSEMNVSTLELGDSALYLCASSLVRRASGANVLIFGAGSRLTVL.